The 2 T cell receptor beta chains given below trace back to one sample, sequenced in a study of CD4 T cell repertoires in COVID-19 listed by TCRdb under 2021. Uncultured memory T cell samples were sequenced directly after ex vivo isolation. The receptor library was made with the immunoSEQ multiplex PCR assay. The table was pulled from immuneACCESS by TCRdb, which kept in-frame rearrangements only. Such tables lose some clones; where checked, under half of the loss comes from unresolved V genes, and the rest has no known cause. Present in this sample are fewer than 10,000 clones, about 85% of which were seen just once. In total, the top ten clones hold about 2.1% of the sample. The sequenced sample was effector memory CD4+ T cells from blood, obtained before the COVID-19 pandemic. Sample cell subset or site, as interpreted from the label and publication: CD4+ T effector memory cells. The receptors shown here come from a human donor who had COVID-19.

As DNA, the CDR3 is TGCGCCAGCAGCCAAGATGCAGCGGGGGTAAACAATGAGCAGTTCTTC. Translating it yields CASSQDAAGVNNEQFF. This chain uses TRBV4-1 with TRBJ2-1, with TRBD2 matching over 8 bases. Per the germline V gene, CDR1 is MGHRA and CDR2 is YSYEKL. V lost 0 bases and J lost 5; bases outside the gene matches: 6. The length of the CDR3 is 16 residues.

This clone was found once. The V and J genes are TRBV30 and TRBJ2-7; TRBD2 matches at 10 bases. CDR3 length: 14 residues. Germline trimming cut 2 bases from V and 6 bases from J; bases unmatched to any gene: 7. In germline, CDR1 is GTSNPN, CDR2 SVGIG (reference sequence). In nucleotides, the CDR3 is TGTGCCTGGAGTAGAGGACTAGCGGTCTCCGAGCAGTACTTC. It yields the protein CAWSRGLAVSEQYF.